These 12 T cell receptor beta chains were all obtained from the same sample, sequenced in a study of control samples from healthy donors and cancer patients. Repertoires were generated with immunoSEQ multiplex PCR, while TCRdb's copy carries only in-frame clones and drops some. Among roughly 120,000 clones listed, 88% were seen once. Sequenced: blood. The source of these receptors is a woman aged 70-85 years in good health.

The genes are TRBV2 and TRBJ2-6, with TRBD1 as a possible D gene (6 bases). Deletions cut 7 bases from V and 0 bases from J, with 10 bases between. This CDR3 comprises 15 residues. Germline CDR1 SNHLY, CDR2 FYNNEI. Written as DNA, the CDR3 is TGTGCCAGCAACAGGGTTAGCTCTGGGGCCAACGTCCTGACTTTC. Translated: CASNRVSSGANVLTF.

The rearrangement joins TRBV5-1 to TRBJ2-7; TRBD1 matches 9 bases. Germline V lookup: CDR1 SGHRS, CDR2 YFSETQ. The CDR3 extends over 13 amino acids. V shed 4 bases, J shed 7 bases, and the junction held 6 bases outside the gene matches. CDR3: CASSPQGAREQYF. In DNA form, the CDR3 reads TGCGCCAGCAGCCCACAGGGGGCGCGAGAGCAGTACTTC. The entire variable domain, with the rest obtained from reference TRBV5-1 and TRBJ2-7, is as follows: KAGVTQTPRYLIKTRGQQVTLSCSPISGHRSVSWYQQTPGQGLQFLFEYFSETQRNKGNFPGRFSGRQFSNSRSEMNVSTLELGDSALYLCASSPQGAREQYFGPGTRLTVT.

This chain uses TRBV7-3 with TRBJ1-2; 10 nucleotides line up with TRBD1. J was trimmed by 4 bases and V by 2 bases; bases with no gene match: 10. Germline-derived CDR1 and CDR2 are SGHTA and FQGTGA. This CDR3 contains 17 residues. CDR3 nucleotides: TGTGCCAGCAGCTTAGTCCCGGACAGGGGGTTGGCCTATGGCTACACCTTC. Residues: CASSLVPDRGLAYGYTF.

This chain joins TRBV6-5 and TRBJ1-2; TRBD1 might be the D (5 bases). The V gene's germline CDR1 is MNHEY and CDR2 SVGAGI. With 0 bases removed from V and 2 bases from J, the gap between germline ends came to 7 bases. This CDR3 region has 14 residues. The CDR3 reads CASSYSPGNYGYTF. The CDR3 nucleotides read TGTGCCAGCAGTTACTCCCCAGGGAACTATGGCTACACCTTC.

The genes are TRBV4-3 and TRBJ1-2; D unclear. The CDR3 length is 11 residues. V was clipped by 6 bases and J by 5 bases, with 7 bases between them. Looked up from germline, CDR1 is LGHNA and CDR2 is YSLEER. The CDR3 region is CASSHGYGYTF. The CDR3 nucleotides read TGCGCCAGCAGTCATGGTTATGGCTACACCTTC.

This chain joins TRBV10-2 and TRBJ1-1; weak D call: TRBD1 (5 bases). Per the germline V gene, CDR1 is WSHSY and CDR2 is SAAADI. V was pared by 7 bases and J by 0 bases, with 30 bases between. The CDR3 runs to 20 residues. DNA of the CDR3: TGCGCCAGCACAAGTTCCCCCTGGGACGGCCAGCAATCCTTGAACACTGAAGCTTTCTTT. This translates into CASTSSPWDGQQSLNTEAFF.

The table lists this clone with a few counts. This rearrangement joins TRBV6-1 to TRBJ1-2; D is uncertain. The CDR3 has 14 residues. CDR1 and CDR2 (germline): MNHNS, SASEGT. V lost 1 base, J lost 6 bases, and 12 bases lay in between. The CDR3 is CASSEVGGRDGYTF. The DNA for the CDR3 is TGTGCCAGCAGTGAAGTGGGCGGCCGGGATGGCTACACCTTC.

The CDR3 loop reads CASSLGGLGGTDTQYF. As DNA, the CDR3 is TGTGCCAGCAGCTTAGGCGGACTAGGGGGCACAGATACGCAGTATTTT. V and J are TRBV13 and TRBJ2-3; 7 bases map to TRBD2. The CDR3 spans 16 residues. The trim removed 0 bases at V and 1 base at J, leaving 4 bases unmatched. Germline values: CDR1 PRHDT, CDR2 FYEKMQ (reference sequence).

V gene TRBV6-4 combines with J gene TRBJ1-1, with D tentatively TRBD1 (5 bases). Germline-derived CDR1 and CDR2 are MRHNA and SNTAGT. The CDR3 consists of 15 residues. Trimming took off 2 bases at V and 4 bases at J, with 14 bases between the two ends. The CDR3 DNA follows: TGTGCCAGCAGTGACAGACCGGGGGGTGGCACTGAAGCTTTCTTT. Translation: CASSDRPGGGTEAFF.

The chain carries TRBV4-2 and TRBJ1-3; 7 positions agree with TRBD1. The CDR3 is made up of 14 amino acids. V dropped 3 bases and J dropped 4; count of bases not matched to a gene: 3. From germline, CDR1 is LGHNA and CDR2 YNFKEQ. The DNA of the CDR3 is TGTGCCAGCAGCCAGCCGACAGGGGGAAACACCATATATTTT. It translates to CASSQPTGGNTIYF.

This clone was picked up one time. The rearrangement uses TRBV3-1 (or the pseudogene TRBV3-2) and TRBJ2-5; D is perhaps TRBD2 (7 bases). V lost 0 bases, J lost 0 bases, and 11 bases lay in between. This CDR3 spans 16 amino acids. CDR1 is LGHDT, CDR2 YNNKEL, per germline (reference sequence). CDR3 region: CASSQEWGGYQETQYF. The DNA for the CDR3 is TGTGCCAGCAGCCAAGAGTGGGGGGGCTACCAAGAGACCCAGTACTTC.

This clone came up once. This sequence may be a read error, since a much larger clone differs from it by one base. V and J are TRBV2 and TRBJ1-3; D is unresolved. Trimming left V 4 bases short and J 4 bases short, with 2 bases between. The CDR3 totals 11 residues. Germline V gene data show CDR1 as SNHLY and CDR2 as FYNNEI. CDR3 protein: CASSAGNTIYF. As DNA, the CDR3 is TGTGCCAGCAGTGCCGGAAACACCATATATTTT.